These T cell receptor beta chains were read from a single sample in a study of shared clonotypes between healthy human individuals. This table comes from immunoSEQ multiplex PCR, and its TCRdb copy is limited to in-frame clones, with some not included. The data hold 780,000 or so clones, with 72% observed a single time. The sample comprised memory CD4+ T cells sorted from blood. These receptors were collected from a woman aged 25 to 39 in good health. Each CDR3 is given with its conserved first and last residue. Fields, in order: J gene, V gene, D gene, clone size, CDR3 DNA, CDR3 protein. A D gene is named only where the DNA matches it firmly. The listing skips clone size in some rows; elsewhere it reads once, few, many or a size class.

TRBJ2-3 | TRBV9 | - | few | TGTGCCAGCAGCGTAGGGGACCCAAAGACAGATACGCAGTATTTT | CASSVGDPKTDTQYF
TRBJ1-2 | TRBV25-1 | - | - | TGTGCCAGCAGTGGACCGGGCGGCTACACCTTC | CASSGPGGYTF
TRBJ1-1 | TRBV11-2 | - | - | TGTGCCAGCAGCCAAGACACCCGGAGAGCTTTCTTT | CASSQDTRRAFF
TRBJ2-1 | TRBV7-3 | - | once | TGTGCCAGCAGCTTTTCTGGAGACAATGAGCAGTTCTTC | CASSFSGDNEQFF
TRBJ2-7 | TRBV5-4 | TRBD2 | - | TGTGCCAGCAGTATAAGCGGGGATTCCTACGAGCAGTACTTC | CASSISGDSYEQYF
TRBJ2-5 | TRBV19 | TRBD2 | - | TGTGCCAGTAAATTGGCGGGAGTACTAGAGACCCAGTACTTC | CASKLAGVLETQYF
TRBJ2-1 | TRBV2 | TRBD1 | - | TGTGCCAGCAGTGATTGGCAGGGGGCTGGCAATGAGCAGTTCTTC | CASSDWQGAGNEQFF
TRBJ2-1 | TRBV4-1 | TRBD2 | - | TGCGCCAGCAGCCAAGTAGGTAGCGGGAGGATCTTCAATGAGCAGTTCTTC | CASSQVGSGRIFNEQFF
TRBJ2-5 | TRBV9 | TRBD2 | few | TGTGCCAGCAGCATTGCGGGACTAGCGGTGGAGACCCAGTACTTC | CASSIAGLAVETQYF
TRBJ1-5 | TRBV18 | - | few | TGTGCCAGCTCATTGGGACTTGACAATCAGCCCCAGCATTTT | CASSLGLDNQPQHF
TRBJ1-1 | TRBV5-1 | - | - | TGCGCCAGCAGCCGGGTACCTCTGGACGGACTAGAAGCTTTCTTT | CASSRVPLDGLEAFF
TRBJ2-7 | TRBV25-1 | TRBD2 | - | TGTGCCAGCAGTGAACTCACTAGCGGGAGGCGCGAGCAGTACTTC | CASSELTSGRREQYF
TRBJ1-1 | TRBV15 | - | few | TGTGCCACCTCGCTATTACGGAACACTGAAGCTTTCTTT | CATSLLRNTEAFF
TRBJ1-4 | TRBV28 | TRBD1 | - | TGTGCCAGCAGCATCCTGGGGCAGGGGGATGAAAAACTGTTTTTT | CASSILGQGDEKLFF
TRBJ1-3 | TRBV6-5 | - | - | TGTGCCAGCAGCGTTACTTCAAGCTCTGGAAACACCATATATTTT | CASSVTSSSGNTIYF
TRBJ2-1 | TRBV30 | - | - | TGTGCCTGGAAATCCGGGCTAGCAGGCAATGAGCAGTTCTTC | CAWKSGLAGNEQFF
TRBJ2-5 | TRBV7-9 | TRBD1 | - | TGTGCCAGCAGCTTCCGGACAGGGCAAGAGACCCAGTACTTC | CASSFRTGQETQYF
TRBJ2-7 | TRBV28 | TRBD1 | - | TGTGCCAGCAGTCAACAGGGGCTGGAGCAGTACTTC | CASSQQGLEQYF
TRBJ1-2 | TRBV6-1 | - | - | TGTGCCAGCAGTGGCGACAGTTTGTCCTCCTCCGGCTACACCTTC | CASSGDSLSSSGYTF
TRBJ1-1 | TRBV29-1 | - | many | TGCAGCGTTGATCAGGAGAACACTGAAGCTTTCTTT | CSVDQENTEAFF
TRBJ2-1 | TRBV5-6 | TRBD2 | - | TGTGCCAGCAGCTTGACTAGCGGGTCTAACAATGAGCAGTTCTTC | CASSLTSGSNNEQFF
TRBJ2-7 | TRBV28 | TRBD2 | - | TGTGCCAGCAGTTTATGGAGGACTAGCGGGAAGACGGGGTACGAGCAGTACTTC | CASSLWRTSGKTGYEQYF
TRBJ2-5 | TRBV7-9 | - | - | TGTGCCAGCAGCTTAGACAGGGGAGGAGAGACCCAGTACTTC | CASSLDRGGETQYF
TRBJ2-3 | TRBV4-1 | - | - | TGCGCCAGCAGCCAAGCCCACCTTGCGTTCAGCACAGATATGCAGTATTTT | CASSQAHLAFSTDMQYF
TRBJ1-2 | TRBV4-1 | TRBD1 | - | TGCGCCAGCAGCCGCACGGGACAGGGGTCTAACTATGGCTACACCTTC | CASSRTGQGSNYGYTF
TRBJ2-5 | TRBV6-6 | - | - | TGTGCCAGCAGTTACTCGATACAGGGCCTGCGGGAGACCCAGTACTTC | CASSYSIQGLRETQYF
TRBJ1-2 | TRBV5-1 | - | - | TGCGCCAGCAGCTCCGGGACACAGAACTATGGCTACACCTTC | CASSSGTQNYGYTF
TRBJ1-5 | TRBV27 | TRBD1 | - | TGTGCCAGCAGTCGAATAGGGGTTGCCAGGGGGTCCGCTATCAGTCAGCCCCAGCATTTT | CASSRIGVARGSAISQPQHF
TRBJ1-5 | TRBV6-6 | - | - | TGTGCCAGCAGTCAGGTCCACCGGCATCAGCCCCAGCATTTT | CASSQVHRHQPQHF
TRBJ2-1 | TRBV7-2 | - | - | TGTGCCAGTACAAATAGCGGCTCCTACAATGAGCAGTTCTTC | CASTNSGSYNEQFF
TRBJ1-1 | TRBV5-1 | - | - | TGCGCCAGCAGCTCCATACGTCGGGGCATCACTGAAGCTTTCTTT | CASSSIRRGITEAFF
TRBJ1-2 | TRBV4-1 | - | - | TGCGCCAGCAGCCAAGGGTTGGCCAGGGGAAACTATGGCTACACCTTC | CASSQGLARGNYGYTF
TRBJ2-7 | TRBV5-4 | - | - | TGTGCCAGCAGCCGTTGGTCGAACTACGAGCAGTACTTC | CASSRWSNYEQYF
TRBJ1-2 | TRBV6-6 | - | once | TGTGCCAGCAGTTCTACAGGGCAATTGGGTCATTATGGCTACACCTTC | CASSSTGQLGHYGYTF
TRBJ1-5 | TRBV27 | - | few | TGTGCCAGCAGCAACAGGGAAAGGAGTCAGCCCCAGCATTTT | CASSNRERSQPQHF
TRBJ2-5 | TRBV27 | TRBD2 | - | TGTGCCAGCAGTTTGCTGGGACTAGCGGGAAAAGAGACCCAGTACTTC | CASSLLGLAGKETQYF
TRBJ2-2 | TRBV7-8 | - | once | TGTGCCAGCAGCCGAACGGGGGCCCTACCCGGGGAGCTGTTTTTT | CASSRTGALPGELFF
TRBJ1-3 | TRBV5-4 | - | - | TGTGCCAGCAGCAGCTTGGGCGAGGGCCCCGGAAACACCATATATTTT | CASSSLGEGPGNTIYF
TRBJ2-7 | TRBV7-9 | - | - | TGTGCCAGCAGCTTTACCGGGGAGTACGAGCAGTACTTC | CASSFTGEYEQYF
TRBJ2-5 | TRBV16 | TRBD1 | - | TGTGCCAGCAGCCTGCGTGGACAGGGGATCGAGACCCAGTACTTC | CASSLRGQGIETQYF
TRBJ2-7 | TRBV7-3 | - | - | TGTGCCAGCAGCCGAGAGACAGGCGGCTACGAGCAGTACTTC | CASSRETGGYEQYF
TRBJ2-6 | TRBV19 | - | - | TGTGCCAGTTCCAGGTCGTCGGTAGAGGCCAACGTCCTGACTTTC | CASSRSSVEANVLTF
TRBJ2-7 | TRBV11-2 | - | many | TGTGCCAGCAGCTTAGAATTCGGCAAGACCTACGAGCAGTACTTC | CASSLEFGKTYEQYF
TRBJ2-7 | TRBV27 | - | - | TGTGCCAGCAGACCCCCCGGGGGAACAATCTACGAGCAGTACTTC | CASRPPGGTIYEQYF
TRBJ2-1 | TRBV29-1 | TRBD2 | - | TGCAGCTCCGTGGGCGCGGGGGACTACAATGAGCAGTTCTTC | CSSVGAGDYNEQFF
TRBJ1-5 | TRBV7-2 | TRBD1 | - | TGTGCCAGCAGCCGACAGGGGGAGGCCCAGCATTTT | CASSRQGEAQHF
TRBJ2-3 | TRBV9 | - | - | TGTGCCAGCAGCCCGGAGGGCCAACCACCCACAGATACGCAGTATTTT | CASSPEGQPPTDTQYF
TRBJ2-6 | TRBV21-1 | - | - | TGTGCCAGCAGCAAAGCGCTGTTCCCGAACAACGTCCTGACTTTC | CASSKALFPNNVLTF
TRBJ2-5 | TRBV27 | TRBD1 | - | TGTGCCAGCAGTTTATCTCCAGGGGGTCAAGAGACCCAGTACTTC | CASSLSPGGQETQYF
TRBJ1-2 | TRBV11-2 | TRBD1 | - | TGTGCCAGCAGCTTTACCGGGACAGCTAATGGCTACACCTTC | CASSFTGTANGYTF
TRBJ1-1 | TRBV11-3 | - | - | TGTGCCAGCAGCTCCGAGACGGGCACTGAAGCTTTCTTT | CASSSETGTEAFF
TRBJ2-3 | TRBV6-5 | TRBD1 | - | TGTGCCAGCAGCAAAAACAGGGGTCGGGATACGCAGTATTTT | CASSKNRGRDTQYF
TRBJ2-5 | TRBV5-1 | - | once | TGCGCCAGCAGCCAACCAACCTCAGCGGAGGGTCAGACCCAGTACTTC | CASSQPTSAEGQTQYF
TRBJ2-7 | TRBV10-3 | - | - | TGTGCCATCAGTGAGGCGGCGGGACCTAGATACGAGCAGTACTTC | CAISEAAGPRYEQYF
TRBJ1-3 | TRBV28 | TRBD1 | - | TGTGCCAGCAGAGGACAGGGGGCGGTCGGAAACACCATATATTTT | CASRGQGAVGNTIYF
TRBJ1-1 | TRBV7-9 | TRBD1 | - | TGTGCCAGCAGCCACGACGTGGGACAGATGAACACTGAAGCTTTCTTT | CASSHDVGQMNTEAFF
TRBJ1-2 | TRBV28 | - | few | TGTGCCAGCAGTTTGACTTCGACATACGGCTACACCTTC | CASSLTSTYGYTF
TRBJ2-6 | TRBV7-7 | - | - | TGTGCCAGCAGCCGGTTTAGTAAGCCACAAAGTCGGGCCAACGTCCTGACTTTC | CASSRFSKPQSRANVLTF
TRBJ2-7 | TRBV11-2 | - | - | TGTGCCAGCAGCTTAGTGGGTTCTTACGAGCAGTACTTC | CASSLVGSYEQYF